This T cell receptor beta chain was observed in a study of T cells in Graves' hyperthyroidism and ophthalmopathy. Graves' hyperthyroidism was deemed stable given no ophthalmopathy progression within 18 months. Criteria for exclusion of patients were uncontrolled infection, other autoimmune disease, pregnancy or lactation. The authors took PBMCs from roughly 9.7 ml fresh peripheral blood. Germline loops: CDR1 DFQATT, CDR2 SNEGSKA (reference sequence). V was cut by 3 bases and J by 5 bases, with 11 bases left in between. The CDR3 spans 13 residues. This clonotype was seen at least ten times. Amplification yielded TCR beta CDR3 regions, with RNA transcripts as the source. HTBI primers were the set used in a first-round RT-PCR of the TCR CDR3. One entry per CDR3 protein, called by TCRdb with MiXCR from the multiplex PCR reads. The top ten clones hold roughly 13% of a sample with 500,000 to 650,000 distinct CDR3 sequences, around 15% of them seen once.

Specimen: blood. The receptor was derived from a middle-aged woman with Graves' hyperthyroidism. The chain links TRBV20-1 to TRBJ2-1, with D perhaps TRBD2 (6 bases). CDR3 sequence reads: CSARDYVDNEQFF. DNA of the CDR3: TGCAGTGCTAGGGACTACGTCGACAATGAGCAGTTCTTC.